The 30 T cell receptor beta chains listed next were all sequenced from one sample in a study of cytomegalovirus exposure and HLA in healthy donors. The PCR was carried out with 60 Vbeta primers and 13 Jbeta primers. Measured with immunoSEQ multiplex PCR; TCRdb has only the in-frame clones, and not every one. The repertoire holds 120,000 or so clones, with 60% to 85% as singletons. The sequenced material came from PBMCs. Receptors were obtained from a man younger than 45 in good health and CMV-seronegative.

The chain combines TRBV7-2 with TRBJ1-5, with D maybe TRBD1 (5 bases). CDR1 is SGHTA and CDR2 is FQGNSA in the germline V gene. With 1 base removed from V and 7 bases from J, the gap between germline ends came to 11 bases. The CDR3 extends over 14 amino acids. CDR3 amino acids: CASSLEDTRQPQHF. Written as DNA, the CDR3 is TGTGCCAGCAGCTTAGAGGACACAAGGCAGCCCCAGCATTTT.

The chain joins TRBV5-4 to TRBJ2-7; 8 nucleotides agree with TRBD2. This CDR3 has 15 residues. Germline assignment: CDR1 SGHNT and CDR2 YYREEE (reference sequence). Trimming took 4 bases from V and 3 from J; bases not matched to a gene: 9. The chain's CDR3 is CASSRAGAEGYEQYF. The CDR3 region has the DNA TGTGCCAGCAGCCGAGCGGGAGCGGAAGGCTACGAGCAGTACTTC.

The chain uses TRBV5-6 and TRBJ1-1; unclear D gene. The CDR3 is made up of 16 amino acids. CDR1 SGHDT and CDR2 YYEEEE come from the germline V gene. V gave up 2 bases and J gave up 4 bases, with 18 bases separating them. The CDR3 is CASSLARLGSITEAFF. The DNA of the CDR3 is TGTGCCAGCAGCTTAGCCCGGCTGGGCTCGATCACTGAAGCTTTCTTT. Based on the CDR3 plus reference TRBV5-6 and TRBJ1-1, the full variable domain is DAGVTQSPTHLIKTRGQQVTLRCSPKSGHDTVSWYQQALGQGPQFIFQYYEEEERQRGNFPDRFSGHQFPNYSSELNVNALLLGDSALYLCASSLARLGSITEAFFGQGTRLTVV.

The genes are TRBV19 and TRBJ2-7; 7 bases are a match to TRBD2. This CDR3 is built from 12 residues. Trimming cost V 8 bases and J 5 bases; bases outside gene matches: 6. Germline V lookup: CDR1 LNHDA, CDR2 SQIVND (reference sequence). CDR3 protein: CASVGGLHEQYF. CDR3 nucleotide sequence: TGTGCCAGTGTGGGAGGGCTCCACGAGCAGTACTTC.

This clone was found a few times. The CDR3 loop reads CASSFQGALNQPQHF. DNA of the CDR3: TGTGCCAGCAGCTTCCAGGGGGCGTTGAATCAGCCCCAGCATTTT. This rearrangement joins TRBV5-6 to TRBJ1-5; 8 bases line up with TRBD1. There are 15 residues in the CDR3. After removal of 2 bases from V and 4 bases from J, the junction contained 5 bases not matched to a gene. Germline V lookup: CDR1 SGHDT, CDR2 YYEEEE.

The chain carries TRBV5-5 and TRBJ1-2, with 8 positions matching TRBD1. This CDR3 is built from 14 residues. The trim removed 0 bases at V and 2 bases at J, leaving 0 bases unmatched. Per the germline V gene, CDR1 is SGHKS and CDR2 is YYEKEE (reference sequence). The CDR3 DNA is TGTGCCAGCAGCTTGGGACAGGGGAACTATGGCTACACCTTC. It specifies CASSLGQGNYGYTF.

The chain has TRBV10-3 and TRBJ2-1; 9 nucleotides align to TRBD2. Unmatched junction bases numbered 10, after V lost 6 bases and J lost 1 base. This CDR3 region has 17 residues. The germline V gene encodes CDR1 ENHRY and CDR2 SYGVKD. The CDR3 coding sequence is TGTGCCATCAGCGATGTAGCGGGAGAGGTATCCTACAATGAGCAGTTCTTC. Translation gives CAISDVAGEVSYNEQFF.

The rearrangement links TRBV28 to TRBJ1-5; no reliable D call. The length of the CDR3 is 15 residues. V was trimmed by 7 bases and J by 2 bases, leaving 15 bases between them. CDR1 MDHEN and CDR2 SYDVKM come from the germline V gene. CDR3 region: CASTNPSSGNQPQHF. For the CDR3, the DNA is TGTGCCAGCACTAATCCTAGTTCGGGCAATCAGCCCCAGCATTTT.

The chain joins TRBV7-8 to TRBJ1-1; D remains unclear. The CDR3 totals 14 residues. V was clipped by 4 bases and J by 2 bases, with 11 bases between them. Germline CDR1 SGHVS, CDR2 FQNEAQ. CDR3 DNA: TGTGCCAGCAGCTCCGGACTGCTTAACACTGAAGCTTTCTTT. Its protein is CASSSGLLNTEAFF.

This clone was found a few times. The V and J genes are TRBV28 and TRBJ2-1, with 7 bases lining up with TRBD1. After removal of 2 bases from V and 13 bases from J, the junction contained 2 bases not matched to a gene. The germline V gene has CDR1 MDHEN and CDR2 SYDVKM. This CDR3 has 11 residues. CDR3 protein: CASSLNRGQFF. In DNA form, the CDR3 reads TGTGCCAGCAGTTTAAACAGGGGTCAGTTCTTC. Combining the CDR3 with reference TRBV28 and TRBJ2-1 gives the whole variable domain DVKVTQSSRYLVKRTGEKVFLECVQDMDHENMFWYRQDPGLGLRLIYFSYDVKMKEKGDIPEGYSVSREKKERFSLILESASTNQTSMYLCASSLNRGQFFGPGTRLTVL.

This chain uses TRBV7-9 with TRBJ1-2, with 8 bases matching TRBD1. Germline-derived CDR1 and CDR2 are SEHNR and FQNEAQ (reference sequence). This CDR3 spans 14 amino acids. Losses at the gene ends were 0 bases for V and 8 bases for J; bases not matched to a gene: 5. The CDR3 loop reads CASSLAGRGQGYTF. In nucleotides, the CDR3 is TGTGCCAGCAGCTTAGCCGGCAGGGGGCAAGGCTACACCTTC.

This clone was picked up a small number of times. The CDR3 coding sequence is TGTGCCAGCAGCCAAGATGGGCATACGCAGTATTTT. Translation gives CASSQDGHTQYF. The gene calls are TRBV14 and TRBJ2-3, with D uncertain. Trimming shortened V by 0 bases and J by 7 bases, and 5 bases separated the two germline ends. The CDR3 covers 12 residues. Germline CDR1 is SGHDN and CDR2 is FVKESK.

The chain is built from TRBV5-5 and TRBJ1-1; TRBD1 might be the D (5 bases). This CDR3 has 14 residues. Per germline, CDR1 SGHKS and CDR2 YYEKEE (reference sequence). Between the trimmed V and J ends, which lost 5 bases and 1 base, there was a span of 12 bases. The CDR3 DNA sequence: TGTGCCAGCAGGGTGGGGCAGGGGAACACTGAAGCTTTCTTT. Its protein product is CASRVGQGNTEAFF.

This sequence joins TRBV5-1 and TRBJ1-1; D is perhaps TRBD1 (6 bases). CDR1 is SGHRS, CDR2 YFSETQ, per germline. With 4 bases removed from V and 1 base from J, the gap between germline ends came to 14 bases. The CDR3 loop spans 15 amino acids. The CDR3 here is CASSPAGTTNTEAFF. In DNA, the CDR3 is TGCGCCAGCAGCCCAGCCGGGACAACGAACACTGAAGCTTTCTTT.

In the case of this clone: This same CDR3 is encoded by further DNA sequences in the sample. V and J are TRBV5-1 and TRBJ2-5, with D uncertain. V was shortened by 0 bases and J by 4 bases, with 7 bases between the two germline ends. Per the germline V gene, CDR1 is SGHRS and CDR2 is YFSETQ. This CDR3 spans 13 amino acids. The CDR3 DNA follows: TGCGCCAGCAGCTTGGGAGGCGGAGAGACCCAGTACTTC. Translation: CASSLGGGETQYF.

The J gene is TRBJ1-5, the V gene TRBV7-7; 8 nucleotides match TRBD1. CDR1 is SSHAT and CDR2 is FNYEAQ in the germline V gene (reference sequence). The CDR3 consists of 17 residues. V shed 6 bases, J shed 6 bases, and the junction held 16 bases outside the gene matches. The chain's CDR3 is CASRPNGEAGGGQPQHF. The DNA for the CDR3 is TGTGCCAGCAGACCAAACGGGGAGGCAGGGGGCGGTCAGCCCCAGCATTTT.

The rearrangement joins TRBV7-9 to TRBJ1-1; a weak D match, TRBD1 (6 bases). The CDR3 has 14 residues. Germline V gene lookup returns CDR1 SEHNR and CDR2 FQNEAQ (reference sequence). Trimming pared 5 bases from V and 2 bases from J, leaving 12 bases between. The DNA of the CDR3 is TGTGCCAGCAGCAAGGACAGAGACAACACTGAAGCTTTCTTT. This sequence encodes CASSKDRDNTEAFF.

The rearrangement links TRBV18 to TRBJ2-5; the D is unclear. Germline values: CDR1 KGHSH, CDR2 LQKENI. The CDR3 length is 14 residues. Trimming cost V 1 base and J 2 bases, with 8 bases left between them. The CDR3 DNA reads as TGTGCCAGCTCACCACTTCCTGAGCAAGAGACCCAGTACTTC. This codes for CASSPLPEQETQYF.

The chain carries TRBV2 and TRBJ1-6; TRBD1 matches at 7 bases. V was clipped by 8 bases and J by 6 bases; unmatched bases: 13. This CDR3 is 16 amino acids long. Per germline, CDR1 SNHLY and CDR2 FYNNEI. This CDR3 reads CASSFLTGSGNSPLHF. The DNA of the CDR3 is TGTGCCAGCTCATTTTTGACAGGGTCGGGTAATTCACCCCTCCACTTT.

The chain employs TRBV9 and TRBJ2-3; the D is unclear. The CDR3 length is 13 residues. Germline assignment: CDR1 SGDLS and CDR2 YYNGEE. V shed 0 bases and J shed 2 bases, with 4 bases lying between them. The CDR3 protein is CASSVGATDTQYF. In DNA form, the CDR3 reads TGTGCCAGCAGCGTAGGAGCCACAGATACGCAGTATTTT.

The chain couples TRBV10-3 to TRBJ1-2, with 8 bases that match TRBD1. CDR1 is ENHRY and CDR2 is SYGVKD in the germline V gene. V dropped 3 bases and J dropped 7; count of bases not matched to a gene: 7. The length of the CDR3 is 14 residues. Here the CDR3 DNA reads TGTGCCATCAGTGATCCCACAGGGGGAGGTGGCTACACCTTC. It is translated as CAISDPTGGGGYTF.

The chain couples TRBV2 to TRBJ2-4, with D possibly TRBD1 on 5 matching bases. With 6 bases removed from V and 0 bases from J, the gap between germline ends came to 12 bases. This CDR3 region has 15 residues. Per germline, CDR1 SNHLY and CDR2 FYNNEI. CDR3 region: CASREVRGAKNIQYF. The CDR3 DNA is TGTGCCAGCAGAGAGGTTAGGGGAGCCAAAAACATTCAGTACTTC.

The chain links TRBV4-2 to TRBJ2-3; the match to TRBD2 covers 10 bases. V shed 0 bases, J shed 4 bases, and the junction held 7 bases outside the gene matches. The germline gives CDR1 LGHNA, CDR2 YNFKEQ. The CDR3 spans 17 residues. The CDR3 DNA is TGTGCCAGCAGCCAAGATAGAAGCGGGGGGGCGGCAGATACGCAGTATTTT. The encoded protein is CASSQDRSGGAADTQYF.

This clone was detected only a few times. The chain carries TRBV9 and TRBJ2-5; 10 positions match TRBD2. After removal of 1 base from V and 3 bases from J, the junction contained 3 bases not matched to a gene. The germline V gene has CDR1 SGDLS and CDR2 YYNGEE. The length of the CDR3 is 15 residues. CDR3 in amino acids: CASSVYTSGEETQYF. In DNA, the CDR3 is TGTGCCAGCAGCGTATACACTAGCGGGGAAGAGACCCAGTACTTC.

The chain carries TRBV27 and TRBJ2-7, with D maybe TRBD2 (5 bases). The CDR3 spans 13 residues. Trimming shortened V by 6 bases and J by 0 bases, and 9 bases separated the two germline ends. Germline CDR1 and CDR2: MNHEY and SMNVEV (reference sequence). The CDR3 region is CASRPGSSYEQYF. The CDR3 region has the DNA TGTGCCAGCAGGCCTGGGAGCTCCTACGAGCAGTACTTC.

V and J are TRBV19 and TRBJ2-1, with D perhaps TRBD1 (6 bases). This CDR3 has 20 residues. CDR1 and CDR2 (germline): LNHDA, SQIVND (reference sequence). V gave up 1 base and J gave up 3 bases, with 25 bases separating them. The CDR3 is CASSIGAPSSGARYYNEQFF. The CDR3 nucleotides read TGTGCCAGTAGTATAGGGGCCCCGTCATCAGGGGCCCGTTACTACAATGAGCAGTTCTTC.

This clone was picked up a small number of times. The chain uses TRBV6-1 and TRBJ1-5; D is undetermined. V shed 7 bases and J shed 3 bases, with 10 bases lying between them. The length of the CDR3 is 13 residues. Germline values: CDR1 MNHNS, CDR2 SASEGT. CDR3 residues: CASTEQTNQPQHF. As DNA, the CDR3 is TGTGCCAGCACGGAACAGACCAATCAGCCCCAGCATTTT.

This clone has more than one count but fewer than ten. The V and J genes are TRBV6-5 and TRBJ2-7, with 10 bases aligning to TRBD1. The CDR3 extends over 14 amino acids. With V trimmed by 6 bases and J by 5 bases, 7 bases remained unmatched. Per the germline V gene, CDR1 is MNHEY and CDR2 is SVGAGI. CDR3 nucleotide sequence: TGTGCCAGCAGGAGGAGGGACAGGGGAAACGAGCAGTACTTC. Its translation: CASRRRDRGNEQYF.

V gene TRBV2 combines with J gene TRBJ2-7; 8 nucleotides agree with TRBD1. V trimming: 6 bases; J trimming: 2 bases; junction bases outside the gene matches: 9. CDR3 length: 15 residues. Germline V gives CDR1 SNHLY, CDR2 FYNNEI. The CDR3 sequence: CASRLTGGTPYEQYF. The CDR3 DNA sequence: TGTGCCAGCAGGCTTACAGGGGGGACCCCCTACGAGCAGTACTTC.

The CDR3, as DNA: TGTGCCTGGAGCTCCAGGGGCGAACTGAACACTGAAGCTTTCTTT. This sequence encodes CAWSSRGELNTEAFF. The V and J genes are TRBV30 and TRBJ1-1; D is perhaps TRBD1 (6 bases). This CDR3 comprises 15 residues. From germline, CDR1 is GTSNPN and CDR2 SVGIG (reference sequence). Trimming pared 3 bases from V and 0 bases from J, leaving 14 bases between.